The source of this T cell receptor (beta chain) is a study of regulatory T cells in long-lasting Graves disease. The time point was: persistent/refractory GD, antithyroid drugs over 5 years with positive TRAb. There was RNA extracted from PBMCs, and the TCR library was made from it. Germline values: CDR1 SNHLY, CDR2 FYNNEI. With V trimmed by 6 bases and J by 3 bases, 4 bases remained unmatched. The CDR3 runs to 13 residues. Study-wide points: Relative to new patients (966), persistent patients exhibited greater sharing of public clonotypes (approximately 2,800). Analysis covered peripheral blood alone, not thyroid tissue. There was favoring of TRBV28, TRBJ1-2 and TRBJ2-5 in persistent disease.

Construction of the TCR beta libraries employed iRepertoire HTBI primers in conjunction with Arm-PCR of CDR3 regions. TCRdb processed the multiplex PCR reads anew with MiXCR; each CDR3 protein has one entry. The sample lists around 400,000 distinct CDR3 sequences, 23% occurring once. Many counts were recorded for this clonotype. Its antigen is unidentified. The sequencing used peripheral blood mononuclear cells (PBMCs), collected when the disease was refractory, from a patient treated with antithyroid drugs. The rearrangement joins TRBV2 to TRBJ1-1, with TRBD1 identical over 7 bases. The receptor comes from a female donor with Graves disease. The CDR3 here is CASSDTGDTEAFF. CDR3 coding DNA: TGTGCCAGCAGCGATACAGGGGACACTGAAGCTTTCTTT.